The T cell receptor (beta chain) described here comes from a study of blood T cell repertoires in COVID-19. In the study overall: Acute and convalescent COVID-19 specimens originated in the United States, Italy and Spain.

In the authors' methods: Estimated nucleated cell counts came from reference gene primer amplification. Sequenced by immunoSEQ multiplex PCR; TCRdb stores in-frame clones only, minus some. For V, J and clone size, that table is used; D and trimming come from the DNA. The sample contains approximately 100,000 clones, around nine tenths of which appear only once. The V and J ends lost 1 base and 8 bases, in that order; junction bases with no gene match: 16. The CDR3 length is 18 residues. Germline values: CDR1 MNHNS, CDR2 SASEGT. The chain combines TRBV6-1 with TRBJ1-5; 8 bases map to TRBD1. Sequencing was done on a sample of peripheral blood. The source is a human donor with acute or convalescent COVID-19. The donor label of this sample is uncertain. CDR3 nucleotides: TGTGCCAGCAGTGAAGGGGGAGGACAGGGATGGGATTGGGAGCCCCAGCATTTT. This translates into CASSEGGGQGWDWEPQHF.